Following are 21 T cell receptor beta chains from one sample sequenced in a study of control samples from healthy donors and cancer patients. Profiling relied on immunoSEQ multiplex PCR, and the TCRdb table lists in-frame clones only, not all of them. The sample lists some 130,000 clones, roughly 92% occurring once. Material for sequencing was blood. The receptors were gathered from a man aged 18-30 years in good health.

The chain joins TRBV5-4 to TRBJ2-3; no definite D call. Germline lookup yields CDR1 SGHNT and CDR2 YYREEE (reference sequence). The V end lost 1 base, the J end lost 0 bases, and 18 bases lay between the germline ends. CDR3 length: 18 amino acids. The CDR3 region is CASSLFEWVGGSTDTQYF. DNA for the CDR3: TGTGCCAGCAGCTTGTTCGAGTGGGTTGGCGGCAGCACAGATACGCAGTATTTT.

The chain uses TRBV7-9 and TRBJ2-5; 7 nucleotides line up with TRBD2. The ends lost 3 bases at V and 5 bases at J; junction bases unmatched: 3. The germline CDR1 and CDR2 sequences are SEHNR and FQNEAQ (reference sequence). The CDR3 has 13 residues. CDR3 sequence reads: CASSFSGSETQYF. CDR3 DNA: TGTGCCAGCAGCTTTAGCGGGTCGGAGACCCAGTACTTC.

The rearrangement joins TRBV4-1 to TRBJ2-7; 9 bases are a match to TRBD1. There are 16 residues in the CDR3. Germline CDR1 reads MGHRA; CDR2 reads YSYEKL. Trimming took 0 bases from V and 6 from J; bases not matched to a gene: 9. This CDR3 is CASSQDDRQGVSEQYF. The CDR3 DNA reads TGCGCCAGCAGCCAAGATGATCGACAGGGGGTGTCCGAGCAGTACTTC.

V and J are TRBV27 and TRBJ2-4; D is perhaps TRBD1 (6 bases). The CDR3 contains 14 residues. Germline CDR1 MNHEY, CDR2 SMNVEV (reference sequence). Trimming pared 11 bases from V and 3 bases from J, leaving 17 bases between. The CDR3 is CAPPLGGCKNIQYF. DNA of the CDR3: TGTGCCCCCCCCTTAGGGGGTTGCAAAAACATTCAGTACTTC.

The chain is built from TRBV7-9 and TRBJ1-1, with D tentatively TRBD1 (6 bases). The germline V gene encodes CDR1 SEHNR and CDR2 FQNEAQ (reference sequence). With 3 bases removed from V and 11 bases from J, the gap between germline ends came to 13 bases. This CDR3 region has 12 residues. CDR3 sequence: CASSFPGGGAFF. The CDR3, as DNA: TGTGCCAGCAGCTTCCCGGGAGGGGGTGCTTTCTTT.

This sequence joins TRBV7-3 and TRBJ2-2, with TRBD1 matching 7 bases. J was trimmed by 6 bases and V by 2 bases; bases with no gene match: 9. Looked up from germline, CDR1 is SGHTA and CDR2 is FQGTGA. There are 16 residues in the CDR3. The CDR3 region has the DNA TGTGCCAGCAGCTTAGGAAAAACAGGGGCCGCCGGGGAGCTGTTTTTT. This codes for CASSLGKTGAAGELFF.

The V gene is TRBV6-5, the J gene TRBJ1-1; D gene ambiguous. CDR1 and CDR2 from the germline V gene are MNHEY and SVGAGI. The CDR3 covers 13 residues. The V and J ends lost 6 bases and 0 bases respectively, with 8 bases between them. The CDR3, as DNA: TGTGCCAGCAGCCGTATTATGAACACTGAAGCTTTCTTT. Its protein is CASSRIMNTEAFF.

This rearrangement joins TRBV7-3 to TRBJ1-5; D perhaps matches TRBD1 (5 bases). CDR1 and CDR2 from the germline V gene are SGHTA and FQGTGA. Trimming shortened V by 0 bases and J by 5 bases, and 5 bases separated the two germline ends. The length of the CDR3 is 13 residues. In DNA form, the CDR3 reads TGTGCCAGCAGCTTAACAGGGGATCAGCCCCAGCATTTT. Its protein product is CASSLTGDQPQHF.

J is TRBJ2-5 and V is TRBV19, with D uncertain. Trimming took off 1 base at V and 2 bases at J, with 11 bases between the two ends. In germline, CDR1 is LNHDA, CDR2 SQIVND (reference sequence). CDR3 length: 15 amino acids. CDR3 bases: TGTGCCAGTAGTATAGGGGATAGGTCACAAGAGACCCAGTACTTC. Its translation: CASSIGDRSQETQYF.

This chain connects TRBV5-6 to TRBJ2-3; TRBD1 agrees at 7 bases. V gave up 4 bases and J gave up 6 bases; unmatched junction bases: 14. This CDR3 contains 16 residues. The V gene's germline CDR1 is SGHDT and CDR2 YYEEEE. CDR3 sequence reads: CASSGGPTGTRDTQYF. CDR3 bases: TGTGCCAGCAGCGGTGGACCGACAGGGACGAGGGATACGCAGTATTTT.

The chain joins TRBV7-9 to TRBJ1-2, with D possibly matching TRBD1 (5 bases). The germline CDR1 and CDR2 sequences are SEHNR and FQNEAQ (reference sequence). The CDR3 consists of 17 residues. With 3 bases removed from V and 2 bases from J, the gap between germline ends came to 19 bases. CDR3 in DNA: TGTGCCAGCAGCTTGGGGCAGGAAGTAAAGATGAACTATGGCTACACCTTC. Its translation: CASSLGQEVKMNYGYTF. Together with reference TRBV7-9 and TRBJ1-2, the CDR3 gives the full variable domain: DTGVSQNPRHKITKRGQNVTFRCDPISEHNRLYWYRQTLGQGPEFLTYFQNEAQLEKSRLLSDRFSAERPKGSFSTLEIQRTEQGDSAMYLCASSLGQEVKMNYGYTFGSGTRLTVV.

The rearrangement links TRBV5-1 to TRBJ1-3, with TRBD1 matching 7 bases. The CDR3 loop spans 17 amino acids. V trimming: 0 bases; J trimming: 2 bases; junction bases outside the gene matches: 8. CDR1 and CDR2 from the germline V gene are SGHRS and YFSETQ. The CDR3 nucleotides are TGCGCCAGCAGCTTGGACCCGACAGGGTTGGCTGGAAACACCATATATTTT. It specifies CASSLDPTGLAGNTIYF.

The chain joins TRBV7-3 to TRBJ1-6; the match to TRBD1 covers 9 bases. In germline, CDR1 is SGHTA, CDR2 FQGTGA. There are 17 residues in the CDR3. Trimming removed 5 bases from V and 1 base from J; junction bases left unmatched: 6. In DNA form, the CDR3 reads TGTGCCAGCAGCGCCGGGACAGGGAGTTCCTATAATTCACCCCTCCACTTT. It yields the protein CASSAGTGSSYNSPLHF.

The count of this clone is one. This chain uses TRBV19 with TRBJ1-6; unclear D gene. V was trimmed by 2 bases and J by 7 bases, leaving 9 bases between them. Germline V gives CDR1 LNHDA, CDR2 SQIVND (reference sequence). The CDR3 consists of 14 residues. For the CDR3, the DNA is TGTGCCAGTAGTATAAGGCAGGAAAATTCACCCCTCCACTTT. The encoded protein is CASSIRQENSPLHF. Full variable domain (remainder filled in from reference TRBV19 and TRBJ1-6): DGGITQSPKYLFRKEGQNVTLSCEQNLNHDAMYWYRQDPGQGLRLIYYSQIVNDFQKGDIAEGYSVSREKKESFPLTVTSAQKNPTAFYLCASSIRQENSPLHFGNGTRLTVT.

V gene TRBV5-4 combines with J gene TRBJ2-3; 12 bases fit TRBD2. The CDR3 has 16 residues. Germline V CDR1 and CDR2: SGHNT, YYREEE (reference sequence). J was trimmed by 1 base and V by 4 bases; bases with no gene match: 4. The CDR3 nucleotides read TGTGCCAGCAGCGCACGGACTAGCGGGGGCACAGATACGCAGTATTTT. Its translation: CASSARTSGGTDTQYF.

This clone was recorded once. The rearrangement joins TRBV5-3 to TRBJ1-5; 7 positions agree with TRBD1. TRBV5-3 is assigned to the ORF class and has an uncertain function. Trimming cost V 8 bases and J 7 bases; bases outside gene matches: 9. CDR3 size: 13 residues. The CDR3 DNA reads as TGTGCCAGTAAGACAGGGTGCAGCCAGCCCCAGCATTTT. Translation: CASKTGCSQPQHF.

The chain carries TRBV18 and TRBJ2-1, with TRBD2 identical over 7 bases. With V trimmed by 0 bases and J by 6 bases, 2 bases remained unmatched. Germline CDR1 and CDR2: KGHSH and LQKENI. CDR3 length: 14 residues. CDR3 region: CASSPPLASNEQFF. Here the CDR3 DNA reads TGTGCCAGCTCACCACCACTAGCGTCCAATGAGCAGTTCTTC.

The gene calls are TRBV27 and TRBJ2-7; D gene uncertain. The CDR3 covers 8 residues. V was pared by 8 bases and J by 4 bases, with 0 bases between. CDR1 and CDR2 from the germline V gene are MNHEY and SMNVEV (reference sequence). CDR3 bases: TGTGCCAGCTACGAGCAGTACTTC. Its translation: CASYEQYF.

This chain joins TRBV18 and TRBJ2-5, with 11 bases lining up with TRBD2. The V and J ends lost 4 bases and 5 bases, in that order; junction bases with no gene match: 12. CDR3 length: 17 amino acids. Germline V gene sequence: CDR1 KGHSH, CDR2 LQKENI. CDR3 amino acids: CASSQNSGTSGFETQYF. The CDR3 coding sequence is TGTGCCAGCTCACAAAACTCCGGGACTAGCGGTTTTGAGACCCAGTACTTC.

This chain links TRBV7-7 with TRBJ2-6; 7 bases line up with TRBD1. CDR1 is SSHAT, CDR2 FNYEAQ, per germline (reference sequence). V trimming: 5 bases; J trimming: 1 base; junction bases outside the gene matches: 14. The CDR3 loop spans 19 amino acids. The CDR3 here is CASSPPTGVGFSGANVLTF. The CDR3 bases are TGTGCCAGCAGCCCCCCCACAGGGGTGGGTTTTTCTGGGGCCAACGTCCTGACTTTC.

The gene calls are TRBV5-5 and TRBJ2-3; D is perhaps TRBD1 (6 bases). The CDR3 contains 14 residues. Germline lookup yields CDR1 SGHKS and CDR2 YYEKEE (reference sequence). Trimming stripped 0 bases from V and 3 bases from J, with 8 bases between. CDR3 nucleotide sequence: TGTGCCAGCAGCTTGGACAGGGTGACAGATACGCAGTATTTT. This sequence encodes CASSLDRVTDTQYF.